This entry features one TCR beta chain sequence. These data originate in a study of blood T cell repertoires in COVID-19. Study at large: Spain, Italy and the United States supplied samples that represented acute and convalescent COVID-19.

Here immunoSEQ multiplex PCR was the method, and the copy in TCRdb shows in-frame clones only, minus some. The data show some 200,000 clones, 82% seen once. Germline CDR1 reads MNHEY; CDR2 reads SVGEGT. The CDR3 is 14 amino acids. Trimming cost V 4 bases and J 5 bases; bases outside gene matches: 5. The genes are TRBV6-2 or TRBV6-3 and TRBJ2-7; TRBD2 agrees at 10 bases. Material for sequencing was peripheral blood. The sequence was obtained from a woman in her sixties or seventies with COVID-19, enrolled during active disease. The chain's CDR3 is CASSLPSGSNEQYF. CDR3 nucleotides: TGTGCCAGCAGTTTACCTAGCGGGAGCAACGAGCAGTACTTC.